This T cell receptor beta chain was captured in a study of metastatic and nonmetastatic thyroid tumors. In the study overall: It was across blood and tumor or nodule tissue from malignant and benign thyroid patients that repertoires were compared.

Each patient came to thyroid surgery without any prior treatment (of any kind). The V gene end was trimmed by 5 bases and the J gene end by 0 bases; junction bases not matched to a gene: 6. The germline V gene has CDR1 LNHDA and CDR2 SQIVND (reference sequence). This CDR3 has 15 amino acids. Original data processing: Clinicopathological groups supplied CDR3 differences that were used to build a distant-metastasis classifier for papillary thyroid cancer. TCRdb recomputed clones from the PCR reads via MiXCR. What appears here as the V and J calls and clone size reflects TCRdb's work, not the paper's. The sample has around 15,000 clones, about 33% seen once. By share of the sample, this clone is medium-sized.

The sample comprised tumor tissue. This sequence was found in a male donor with papillary thyroid cancer or a benign thyroid nodule (not recorded which). Some clones in this sample may be carry-over from other donors' samples. The rearrangement links TRBV19 to TRBJ2-7; TRBD2 matches 8 bases. The CDR3 DNA is TGTGCCAGTAGTCCCGTAGCGGGATTCTCCTACGAGCAGTACTTC. Protein product: CASSPVAGFSYEQYF. The full variable domain, with the rest looked up from reference TRBV19 and TRBJ2-7, is DGGITQSPKYLFRKEGQNVTLSCEQNLNHDAMYWYRQDPGQGLRLIYYSQIVNDFQKGDIAEGYSVSREKKESFPLTVTSAQKNPTAFYLCASSPVAGFSYEQYFGPGTRLTVT.